This T cell receptor (beta chain) is drawn from a study of CD8+CD57+ T cells in acquired aplastic anemia. At the level of the study: CD4+ and CD8+ cells, once sorted, gave DNA averaging about 3 ug. Healthy donors had, on average, about 10.8 million reads for their CD4+ cells.

Study results and caveats: Patients shared under 30 CD8+ CDR3 sequences with controls.

Details on this clonotype: Its matching antigen is unknown.

Between the trimmed V and J ends, which lost 4 bases and 5 bases, there was a span of 14 bases. Germline V CDR1 and CDR2: SNHLY, FYNNEI. This CDR3 has 15 residues. Genomic DNA, the template, was used for profiling of the TCR beta VDJ and CDR3. One entry per CDR3 protein results from TCRdb running MiXCR on the reads. The sample gives around 400,000 distinct CDR3 sequences, about two thirds of which show up once; approximately 4% is in the top ten. The material sequenced was sorted CD4+, CD8+, or CD8+CD57+ T cells (not recorded which) from PBMCs. The chain carries TRBV2 and TRBJ1-4; the D gene is possibly TRBD1 (6 bases). This TCR was recovered from a human donor in good health, serving as a control. Written as DNA, the CDR3 is TGTGCCAGCAGTGCGGACAGCCGGTACAATGAAAAACTGTTTTTT. Its protein is CASSADSRYNEKLFF.